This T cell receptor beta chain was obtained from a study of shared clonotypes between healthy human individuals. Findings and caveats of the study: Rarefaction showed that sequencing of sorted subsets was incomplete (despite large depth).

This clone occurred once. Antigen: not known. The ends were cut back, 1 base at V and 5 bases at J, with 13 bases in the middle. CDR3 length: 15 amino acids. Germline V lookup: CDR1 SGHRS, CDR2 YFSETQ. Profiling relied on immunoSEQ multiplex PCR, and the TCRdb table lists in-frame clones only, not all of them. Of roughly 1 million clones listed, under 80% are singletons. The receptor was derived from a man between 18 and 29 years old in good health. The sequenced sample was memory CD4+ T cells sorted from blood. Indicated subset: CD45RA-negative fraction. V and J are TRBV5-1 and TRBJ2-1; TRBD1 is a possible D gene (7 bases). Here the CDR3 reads CASSLLARGDNEQFF. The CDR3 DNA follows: TGCGCCAGCAGCTTGTTAGCCAGGGGGGACAATGAGCAGTTCTTC.